This T cell receptor beta chain was profiled in a study of blood T cell repertoires in COVID-19. Study-wide context: COVID-19 samples collected from the United States, Italy and Spain covered acute and convalescent phases. T cells, B-cell-depleted T cells, or PBMCs supplied cDNA or gDNA.

CDR1 is LNHDA, CDR2 SQIVND, per germline (reference sequence). This CDR3 is 15 amino acids long. With 4 bases removed from V and 1 base from J, the gap between germline ends came to 13 bases. In assigning cohorts, the study relied on participant-reported clinical history. Authors' methods: Estimates of nucleated cell counts were drawn from the amplification of reference gene primers. Clones were read by immunoSEQ multiplex PCR, and TCRdb kept only the in-frame ones, dropping some. Clone size and V and J calls were adopted from that table, with D and trimming inferred from the DNA. The repertoire includes 250,000 to 400,000 clones, about 92% of them detected once, and 2% to 3% sits in the top ten. This clone was observed a single time.

The J gene is TRBJ1-1, the V gene TRBV19; TRBD1 might be the D (5 bases). What was sequenced was PBMCs or T cells enriched from blood (not recorded which). The origin of this receptor is a man in his sixties who had recovered from COVID-19. DNA of the CDR3: TGTGCCAGTAGTAAGGTAATCGGACAGAACACTGAAGCTTTCTTT. Its protein product is CASSKVIGQNTEAFF.